This T cell receptor (beta chain) was identified in a study of response to subunit inactivated influenza vaccine (dated by TCRdb to about 2018). The study in broad terms: Deep quantitative T cell receptor repertoire profiling was used in the study to track responses to a trivalent subunit inactivated influenza vaccine.

On the study overall, not on this receptor specifically: According to the authors, only a limited number of new T cells may be recruited by each seasonal influenza vaccination.

Via the germline V gene (reference sequence), CDR1 is MNHEY and CDR2 SMNVEV. Unmatched junction bases come to 4, with V trimmed by 6 bases and J by 6 bases. Spanning cysteine to phenylalanine, the CDR3 consists of 13 amino acids. Only the CDR3 portion is preserved as DNA: 39 bases, with reading frame beginning at the first base. Concerning this clonotype itself: No antigen is known for it. No base quality values were provided; no much bigger clone lies one nucleotide off.

The protocol used for the library was RT-PCR. Instrument on record: Illumina HiSeq 2500. Starting from the raw public reads, TCRdb applied fastp trimming at Q25, assembled clones with MiXCR and retained in-frame beta chains. Each entry merges the rows of one CDR3 protein and shows their most common DNA and genes. This sample gives hundreds of thousands of distinct CDR3 sequences in total; about 14% of them show up just once. Jointly, the top ten make up less than 8.5% of the sample. The receptor was isolated from a man aged 50 to 60 who received an inactivated influenza vaccine. Donor details come from another sample of the same person, matched by shared clones. The chain links TRBV27 with TRBJ2-2; 7 central bases correspond to TRBD1. The sample here was PBMCs from blood, taken 14 to 15 days before vaccination. The DNA sequence reads TGTGCCAGCAGAGATACAGGGGCCGGGGAGCTGTTTTTT. Its coded protein is CASRDTGAGELFF.